The clone carrying this T cell receptor beta chain was counted at least ten times. This sample is part of a study of blood T cell repertoires in COVID-19. The CDR3 length is 14 residues. V gave up 0 bases and J gave up 3 bases, with 10 bases separating them. The data were produced by immunoSEQ multiplex PCR, yet TCRdb's version contains in-frame clones alone and is incomplete. The sample contains 200,000 or so clones, over 70% of which appear only once. V gene TRBV5-3 combines with J gene TRBJ2-7; the D gene is possibly TRBD2 (6 bases). TRBV5-3 is identified as an open reading frame with a role that is uncertain. The sample comprised peripheral blood. This clonotype originated in a man aged 60 to 69 with active or convalescent COVID-19. In DNA form, the CDR3 reads TGTGCCAGAAGCTTGGACGGGAGTAACTACGAGCAGTACTTC. Protein sequence: CARSLDGSNYEQYF.